This T cell receptor (beta chain) was sequenced for a study of response to subunit inactivated influenza vaccine. TCRdb itself ran the RT-PCR reads through MiXCR, one entry per CDR3 protein. The sample holds around 710,000 distinct CDR3 sequences, roughly 14% seen once. Study-level results: Authors suggested each seasonal influenza vaccination recruits few new T cells.

In its sample, this clonotype was seen a few times. Its target is not known. The CDR3 contains 15 residues. Germline-derived CDR1 and CDR2 are SNHLY and FYNNEI. Trimming removed 3 bases from V and 5 bases from J; junction bases left unmatched: 9. The sequence was obtained from a man aged 50-59 years who received an inactivated influenza vaccine. The input for sequencing was PBMCs from blood, taken 14 days before vaccination. The gene calls are TRBV2 and TRBJ2-7; 8 positions match TRBD1. This CDR3 reads CASSDGFTGGNEQYF. The CDR3 bases are TGTGCCAGCAGTGATGGGTTTACAGGGGGGAACGAGCAGTACTTC.